This paragraph reports one T cell receptor beta chain. Drawn from each donor were around 9.1 milliliters of peripheral blood. The record originates from a study of blood T cells in healthy people across ages. About the research overall: About one barcoded beta molecule per two T cells came from capture by template switching.

The germline V and J ends were trimmed by 5 bases and 0 bases, with 13 bases remaining between them. This CDR3 is 15 amino acids long. Per the germline V gene, CDR1 is ENHRY and CDR2 is SYGVKD. Through a sample-barcoded 5' primer and a J-beta primer mix, a second PCR was run for roughly 7 to 12 cycles. In TCRdb, the 5' RACE reads were re-called with MiXCR into one record per CDR3 protein. The sample contains around 870,000 distinct CDR3 sequences, more than 25% of which appear only once. V usage is TRBV10-3 and J usage is TRBJ2-5; D is possibly TRBD1 or TRBD2 (5 bases each). The material sequenced was blood. This receptor was identified in an elderly woman in good health. CDR3 protein: CAISTLRDDQETQYF. In DNA, the CDR3 is TGTGCCATCAGTACACTCCGGGACGACCAAGAGACCCAGTACTTC.